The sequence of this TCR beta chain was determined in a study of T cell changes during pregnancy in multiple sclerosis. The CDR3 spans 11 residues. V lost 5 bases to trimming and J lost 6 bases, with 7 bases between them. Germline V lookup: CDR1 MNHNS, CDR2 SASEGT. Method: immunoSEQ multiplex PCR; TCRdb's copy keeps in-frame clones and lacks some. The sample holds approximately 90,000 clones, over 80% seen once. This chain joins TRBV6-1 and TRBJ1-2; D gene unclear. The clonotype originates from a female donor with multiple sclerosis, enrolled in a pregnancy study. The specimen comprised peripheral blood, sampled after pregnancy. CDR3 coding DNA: TGTGCCAGCAGTTGGGAGGATGGCTACACCTTC. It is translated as CASSWEDGYTF.